The 10 T cell receptor beta chains presented below share a single source sample, sequenced in a study of T cell responses to AZD1222 COVID-19 vaccine. The protocol was immunoSEQ multiplex PCR, while the TCRdb copy is restricted to in-frame clones and leaves out a portion. Among some 110,000 clones listed, roughly 89% were seen once. Sequencing was performed on peripheral blood, taken 28 days after the second AZD1222 dose. The source is an adult who received the AZD1222 COVID-19 vaccine.

The J gene is TRBJ1-6, the V gene TRBV11-2, with D possibly matching TRBD1 (5 bases). The V gene lost 7 bases and the J gene lost 10 bases, with 17 bases spanning the gap. Germline V gene data show CDR1 as SGHAT and CDR2 as FQNNGV. This CDR3 is built from 14 residues. CDR3 loop: CASTAGGLRSPLHF. CDR3 coding DNA: TGTGCCAGCACCGCTGGGGGACTGCGATCACCCCTCCACTTT.

This sequence joins TRBV11-1 and TRBJ2-7; D gene ambiguous. The V and J ends lost 3 bases and 3 bases respectively, with 18 bases between them. CDR3 length equals 16 residues. Germline CDR1 reads SGHAT; CDR2 reads FQDESV (reference sequence). The CDR3 bases are TGTGCCAGCAGCTTCCCGGACGGAAAAATTAACTACGAGCAGTACTTC. It specifies CASSFPDGKINYEQYF.

The rearrangement links TRBV7-8 to TRBJ1-2, with D perhaps matching TRBD1 (5 bases). Trimming took off 2 bases at V and 7 bases at J, with 23 bases between the two ends. The CDR3 length is 17 residues. CDR1 is SGHVS, CDR2 FQNEAQ, per germline. The chain's CDR3 is CASSLMSPPGTLRGYTF. Here the CDR3 DNA reads TGTGCCAGCAGCTTAATGTCCCCCCCAGGGACTCTTCGTGGCTACACCTTC. The whole variable domain, remainder taken from reference TRBV7-8 and TRBJ1-2, is GAGVSQSPRYKVAKRGQDVALRCDPISGHVSLFWYQQALGQGPEFLTYFQNEAQLDKSGLPSDRFFAERPEGSVSTLKIQRTQQEDSAVYLCASSLMSPPGTLRGYTFGSGTRLTVV.

This chain connects TRBV5-4 to TRBJ2-7; 13 nucleotides match TRBD2. J lost 4 bases, V lost 4 bases, and 5 bases had no gene match. The CDR3 has 15 residues. Germline V gives CDR1 SGHNT, CDR2 YYREEE (reference sequence). CDR3 bases: TGTGCCAGCAGCATCGGGACTAGCGGGGAGTACGAGCAGTACTTC. It translates to CASSIGTSGEYEQYF.

This chain joins TRBV10-2 and TRBJ2-2; perhaps D is TRBD1 or TRBD2 (5 bases each). Germline loops: CDR1 WSHSY, CDR2 SAAADI. The CDR3 is 14 residues long. The V gene lost 10 bases and the J gene lost 0 bases, with 12 bases spanning the gap. Written as DNA, the CDR3 is TGCGCCACCTATGGGACCACGAACACCGGGGAGCTGTTTTTT. It yields the protein CATYGTTNTGELFF.

The rearrangement links TRBV2 to TRBJ2-7; D is unresolved. Germline V gives CDR1 SNHLY, CDR2 FYNNEI. The CDR3 consists of 13 residues. The ends were cut back, 4 bases at V and 1 base at J, with 8 bases in the middle. The CDR3 is CASSGGRSYEQYF. DNA of the CDR3: TGTGCCAGCAGTGGAGGACGGTCCTACGAGCAGTACTTC.

The chain links TRBV5-1 to TRBJ1-1, with 9 bases lining up with TRBD1. V was clipped by 1 base and J by 9 bases; unmatched bases: 10. This CDR3 has 15 amino acids. Germline CDR1 and CDR2: SGHRS and YFSETQ. CDR3 DNA: TGCGCCAGCAGCTTGTCAGGACAGGGGAAGCCACAAGCTTTCTTT. It yields the protein CASSLSGQGKPQAFF.

The rearrangement links TRBV29-1 to TRBJ1-1, with 10 bases fitting TRBD1. The length of the CDR3 is 14 residues. The V gene's germline CDR1 is SQVTM and CDR2 ANQGSEA. The junction had 5 bases not matched to a gene; V was cut back by 7 bases and J by 0 bases. The CDR3 region has the DNA TGCAGCGCCGTGGGACAGGGGTTGAACACTGAAGCTTTCTTT. As protein: CSAVGQGLNTEAFF.

This clone was observed a handful of times. The CDR3 spells CASSPPASSYEQYF. The CDR3 DNA reads TGTGCCAGCTCACCCCCGGCTAGCTCCTACGAGCAGTACTTC. The V gene is TRBV18, the J gene TRBJ2-7, with D unresolved. The CDR3 runs to 14 residues. Germline V gene data show CDR1 as KGHSH and CDR2 as LQKENI. Trimming took off 3 bases at V and 0 bases at J, with 9 bases between the two ends.

This clone was counted once. This chain uses TRBV2 with TRBJ1-1; 10 bases fit TRBD1. Germline lookup yields CDR1 SNHLY and CDR2 FYNNEI. This CDR3 spans 13 amino acids. V trimming: 8 bases; J trimming: 6 bases; junction bases outside the gene matches: 6. CDR3 nucleotides: TGTGCCAGCCGAGGACAGGGGGAGGCTGAAGCTTTCTTT. Its protein product is CASRGQGEAEAFF.